These 18 T cell receptor beta chains share one sample of origin, sequenced in a study of CD8 T cells in Susac syndrome. Random-hexamer reverse transcription was applied to roughly 0.5 to 1 ug RNA. TCRdb re-called the immunoSEQ multiplex PCR reads with MiXCR, one entry per CDR3 protein. The sample carries roughly 120,000 distinct CDR3 sequences, less than 97% recorded once. The source material was CD4+ T cells from PBMCs. Source of these receptors: a human donor in good health.

For the CDR3, the DNA is TGTGCCACCAGTGATCCCCGAGATACGCAGTATTTT. Its translation: CATSDPRDTQYF. The J gene is TRBJ2-3, the V gene TRBV24-1; no definite D call. This CDR3 comprises 12 residues. Germline V gene data show CDR1 as KGHDR and CDR2 as SFDVKD. The V and J ends lost 3 bases and 5 bases respectively, with 5 bases between them.

The genes are TRBV10-2 and TRBJ2-3; TRBD2 agrees at 10 bases. Per germline, CDR1 WSHSY and CDR2 SAAADI. This CDR3 has 17 amino acids. V was clipped by 5 bases and J by 4 bases; unmatched bases: 12. For the CDR3, the DNA is TGCGCCAGCAGTCCAGTTTGGGCTAGCGGGAGTTCAGATACGCAGTATTTT. It encodes CASSPVWASGSSDTQYF.

This clonotype was seen a single time. The CDR3 loop is CATSDRAKNIQYF. For the CDR3, the DNA is TGTGCCACCAGTGACAGGGCCAAAAACATTCAGTACTTC. This chain connects TRBV24-1 to TRBJ2-4; D is unresolved. The germline V gene has CDR1 KGHDR and CDR2 SFDVKD. V was shortened by 4 bases and J by 1 base, with 4 bases between the two germline ends. This CDR3 has 13 amino acids.

The rearrangement uses TRBV2 and TRBJ2-7; 9 bases agree with TRBD2. The junction had 3 bases not matched to a gene; V was cut back by 6 bases and J by 0 bases. The V gene's germline CDR1 is SNHLY and CDR2 FYNNEI. The CDR3 loop spans 14 amino acids. CDR3 nucleotide sequence: TGTGCCAGCAGGCCTAGCGGGGTCTCCTACGAGCAGTACTTC. This translates into CASRPSGVSYEQYF.

This clonotype was detected once. The chain couples TRBV4-2 to TRBJ2-1; TRBD1 or TRBD2 may be the D gene (5 bases each). The V and J ends lost 0 bases and 7 bases respectively, with 16 bases between them. The CDR3 is 16 residues long. The germline gives CDR1 LGHNA, CDR2 YNFKEQ. CDR3 loop: CASSQEAGARRNEQFF. The CDR3 coding sequence is TGTGCCAGCAGCCAAGAAGCCGGGGCGAGAAGGAATGAGCAGTTCTTC.

The J gene is TRBJ2-2, the V gene TRBV5-8; the D is unclear. CDR3 length: 15 amino acids. Between the trimmed V and J ends, which lost 4 bases and 2 bases, there was a span of 12 bases. Germline CDR1 is SGHTS and CDR2 is YDEGEE. CDR3: CASSARRENTGELFF. The CDR3 DNA reads as TGTGCCAGCAGCGCGCGGAGAGAAAACACCGGGGAGCTGTTTTTT.

V and J are TRBV3-1 and TRBJ1-2, with TRBD1 identical over 11 bases. With 3 bases clipped from V and 6 bases from J, the junction kept 0 bases outside the gene matches. CDR1 and CDR2 from the germline V gene are LGHDT and YNNKEL (reference sequence). This CDR3 is built from 13 residues. The CDR3 coding sequence is TGTGCCAGCAGCCAGGACAGGGGGCATGGCTACACCTTC. Protein product: CASSQDRGHGYTF.

V is TRBV30 and J is TRBJ1-6; D is undetermined. V was pared by 7 bases and J by 7 bases, with 14 bases between. This CDR3 comprises 13 residues. Germline CDR1 reads GTSNPN; CDR2 reads SVGIG (reference sequence). The CDR3 DNA is TGTGCCTACTCCGGGGAGCCGAATTCACCCCTCCACTTT. The encoded protein is CAYSGEPNSPLHF.

The chain employs TRBV28 and TRBJ2-7; TRBD2 aligns across 10 bases. This CDR3 spans 14 amino acids. Germline loops: CDR1 MDHEN, CDR2 SYDVKM. V was pared by 8 bases and J by 2 bases, with 6 bases of the junction left unmatched. The CDR3 here is CASQRAGGPYEQYF. The CDR3, as DNA: TGTGCCAGCCAACGAGCGGGAGGGCCCTACGAGCAGTACTTC.

V is TRBV19 and J is TRBJ2-3; D unclear. Germline lookup yields CDR1 LNHDA and CDR2 SQIVND (reference sequence). The ends were cut back, 7 bases at V and 4 bases at J, with 12 bases in the middle. The CDR3 extends over 13 amino acids. The CDR3 loop reads CASNPDRSDTQYF. The CDR3 DNA reads TGTGCCAGTAATCCGGACCGGTCAGATACGCAGTATTTT.

The chain joins TRBV10-3 to TRBJ2-1; D is unclear. From germline, CDR1 is ENHRY and CDR2 SYGVKD. CDR3 length equals 13 residues. Trimming cost V 7 bases and J 0 bases, with 7 bases left between them. The CDR3 is CAIMRSSYNEQFF. DNA of the CDR3: TGTGCCATCATGAGAAGCTCCTACAATGAGCAGTTCTTC.

The chain couples TRBV15 to TRBJ2-7; D is unresolved. The germline V and J ends were trimmed by 0 bases and 9 bases, with 9 bases remaining between them. CDR3 size: 12 residues. Germline CDR1 reads LNHNV; CDR2 reads YYDKDF (reference sequence). CDR3 sequence (DNA): TGTGCCACCAGCAGAGATGATTTACGGCAGTACTTC. Translating it yields CATSRDDLRQYF.

This clonotype was counted a single time. The chain employs TRBV28 and TRBJ2-5; TRBD1 is a possible D gene (6 bases). CDR1 and CDR2 (germline): MDHEN, SYDVKM. This CDR3 is 15 amino acids long. V was trimmed by 4 bases and J by 2 bases, leaving 14 bases between them. The CDR3 DNA is TGTGCCAGCAGTTCCCCGACAGGCCGACAAGAGACCCAGTACTTC. Residues: CASSSPTGRQETQYF.

This clonotype was detected once. V is TRBV29-1 and J is TRBJ2-1, with 8 bases identical to TRBD1. V lost 4 bases and J lost 2; bases outside the gene matches: 10. Germline CDR1 is SQVTM and CDR2 is ANQGSEA. The CDR3 totals 16 residues. CDR3 sequence reads: CSVALAGQGAYNEQFF. In DNA, the CDR3 is TGCAGCGTTGCCCTAGCTGGACAGGGTGCCTACAATGAGCAGTTCTTC.

This chain uses TRBV28 with TRBJ2-7; no clear D gene. Trimming stripped 6 bases from V and 6 bases from J, with 9 bases between. The germline CDR1 and CDR2 sequences are MDHEN and SYDVKM. This CDR3 region has 11 residues. CDR3 bases: TGTGCCAGCAGCTCCTTCCCCGAGCAGTACTTC. Amino acids: CASSSFPEQYF.

The rearrangement joins TRBV14 to TRBJ1-2, with TRBD1 as a possible D gene (5 bases). V was pared by 0 bases and J by 4 bases, with 12 bases between. Germline lookup yields CDR1 SGHDN and CDR2 FVKESK. This CDR3 region has 15 residues. Here the CDR3 reads CASSQEDTTFYGYTF. The CDR3 DNA reads TGTGCCAGCAGCCAAGAGGACACCACTTTCTATGGCTACACCTTC.

This clonotype was observed once. The chain recombines TRBV13 with TRBJ2-3; 10 bases agree with TRBD2. The J segment lost 2 bases and the V segment lost 5 bases, leaving 4 bases of the junction unmatched. CDR3 size: 15 residues. Germline-derived CDR1 and CDR2 are PRHDT and FYEKMQ (reference sequence). CDR3 DNA sequence: TGTGCCAGCAGCCACCTAGCGGGAGACACAGATACGCAGTATTTT. The encoded protein is CASSHLAGDTDTQYF.

The chain combines TRBV24-1 with TRBJ2-7, with 8 bases lining up with TRBD1. The CDR3 length is 14 residues. Trimming removed 3 bases from V and 5 bases from J; junction bases left unmatched: 5. The germline CDR1 and CDR2 sequences are KGHDR and SFDVKD. The CDR3 loop is CATSDPDRGDEQYF. The CDR3 region has the DNA TGTGCCACCAGTGATCCCGACAGGGGTGACGAGCAGTACTTC.